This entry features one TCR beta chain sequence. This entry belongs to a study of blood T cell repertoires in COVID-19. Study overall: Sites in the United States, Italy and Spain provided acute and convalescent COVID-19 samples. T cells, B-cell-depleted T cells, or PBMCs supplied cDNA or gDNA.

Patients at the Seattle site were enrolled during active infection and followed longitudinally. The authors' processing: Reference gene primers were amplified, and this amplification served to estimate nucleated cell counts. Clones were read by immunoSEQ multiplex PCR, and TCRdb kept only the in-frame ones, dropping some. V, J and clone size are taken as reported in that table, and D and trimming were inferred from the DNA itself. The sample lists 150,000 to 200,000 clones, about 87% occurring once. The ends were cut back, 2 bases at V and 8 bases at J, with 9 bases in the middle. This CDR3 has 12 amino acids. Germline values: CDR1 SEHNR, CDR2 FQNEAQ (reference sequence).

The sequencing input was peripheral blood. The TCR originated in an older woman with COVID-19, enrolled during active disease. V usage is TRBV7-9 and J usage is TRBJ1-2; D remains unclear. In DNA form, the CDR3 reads TGTGCCAGCAGCTTAAACCGGTGGGGCTACACCTTC. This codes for CASSLNRWGYTF.